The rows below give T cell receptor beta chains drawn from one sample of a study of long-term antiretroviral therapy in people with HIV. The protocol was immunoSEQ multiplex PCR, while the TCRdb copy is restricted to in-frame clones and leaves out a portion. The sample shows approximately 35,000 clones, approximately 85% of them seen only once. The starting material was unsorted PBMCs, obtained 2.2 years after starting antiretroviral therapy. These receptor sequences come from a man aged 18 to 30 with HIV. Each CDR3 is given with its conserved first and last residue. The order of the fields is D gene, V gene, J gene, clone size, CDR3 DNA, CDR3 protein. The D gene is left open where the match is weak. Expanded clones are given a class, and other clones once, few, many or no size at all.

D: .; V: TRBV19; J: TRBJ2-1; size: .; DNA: TGTGCCAGTAGTATTTCTTACGTATACTACAATGAGCAGTTCTTC; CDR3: CASSISYVYYNEQFF
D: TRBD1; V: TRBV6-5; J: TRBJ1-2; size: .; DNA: TGTGCCAGCAGTTACTCATGGGGGACAGGGGAGGATGGCTACACCTTC; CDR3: CASSYSWGTGEDGYTF
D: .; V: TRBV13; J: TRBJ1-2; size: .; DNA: TGTGCCAGCAGCCCACTCGTGGGCGACCTCTATGGCTACACCTTC; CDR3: CASSPLVGDLYGYTF
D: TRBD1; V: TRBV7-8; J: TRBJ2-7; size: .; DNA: TGTGCCAGCAGTCAGACCGGGACAGGGGGGTACGAGCAGTACTTC; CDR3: CASSQTGTGGYEQYF
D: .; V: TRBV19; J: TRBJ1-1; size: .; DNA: TGTGCCAGTAGAACTGGCGAGCTCACTGAAGCTTTCTTT; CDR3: CASRTGELTEAFF
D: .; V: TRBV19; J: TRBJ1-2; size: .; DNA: TGTGCCAGTAGTGGACAGATCCCCTATGGCTACACCTTC; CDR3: CASSGQIPYGYTF
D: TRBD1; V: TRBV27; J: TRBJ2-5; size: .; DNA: TGTGCCAGCAGTTCCGGGACAGGAGCGAAAGAGACCCAGTACTTC; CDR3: CASSSGTGAKETQYF
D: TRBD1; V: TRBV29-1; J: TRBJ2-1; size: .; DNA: TGCAGCGTTCGGGACAGGGCTAGGGGGAACAATGAGCAGTTCTTC; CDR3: CSVRDRARGNNEQFF
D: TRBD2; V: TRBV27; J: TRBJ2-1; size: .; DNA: TGTGCCAGCAGTTCCGGACTAGCGGGAGGGCCAGTAACCGAGCAGTTCTTC; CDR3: CASSSGLAGGPVTEQFF
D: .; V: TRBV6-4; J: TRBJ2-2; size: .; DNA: TGTGCCAGCAGTGGGTCAGCCACCGGGGAGCTGTTTTTT; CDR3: CASSGSATGELFF
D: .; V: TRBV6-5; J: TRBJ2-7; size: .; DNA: TGTGCCAGCTCCATGCGGCCCCAGGGCGAGCAGTACTTC; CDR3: CASSMRPQGEQYF
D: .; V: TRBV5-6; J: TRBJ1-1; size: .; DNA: TGTGCCAGCAGCTTCGAAGGGCTCGAAGCTTTCTTT; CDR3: CASSFEGLEAFF
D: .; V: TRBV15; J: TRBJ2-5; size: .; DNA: TGTGCCACCAGCTTTTCCCGAGAGACCCAGTACTTC; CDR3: CATSFSRETQYF
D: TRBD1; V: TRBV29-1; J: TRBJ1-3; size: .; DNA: TGCAGCGCCGATTCCGGGACAGGCGGAAACACCATATATTTT; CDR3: CSADSGTGGNTIYF
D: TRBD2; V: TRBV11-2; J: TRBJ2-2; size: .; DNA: TGTGCCAGCAGCTTAAGTCTTCCTAGCGGGAGAAAGGGCACCGGGGAGCTGTTTTTT; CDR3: CASSLSLPSGRKGTGELFF
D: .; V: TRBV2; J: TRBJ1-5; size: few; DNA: TGTGCCAGCAGAGGGCCGAAAATTCTTCTACCCCAGCATTTT; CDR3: CASRGPKILLPQHF
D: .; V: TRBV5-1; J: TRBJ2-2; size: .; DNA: TGCGCCAGCAGCGAAGATAGCCACACCGGGGAGCTGTTTTTT; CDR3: CASSEDSHTGELFF
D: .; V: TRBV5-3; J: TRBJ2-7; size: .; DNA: TGTGCCAGAAGCTTGGGTCGGGGGTTAGGGTCCTACGAGCAGTACTTC; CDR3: CARSLGRGLGSYEQYF
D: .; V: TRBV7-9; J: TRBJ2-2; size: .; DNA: TGTGCCAGCAGCTTAGTAATGCCCGGGGAGCTGTTTTTT; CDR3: CASSLVMPGELFF
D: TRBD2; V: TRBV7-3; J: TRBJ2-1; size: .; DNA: TGTGCCAGCAGCCCCAACCCGGGACTAGCGGGAGATTGGAGTCCCTACAATGAGCAGTTCTTC; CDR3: CASSPNPGLAGDWSPYNEQFF
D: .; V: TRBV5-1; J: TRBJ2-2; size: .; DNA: TGCGCCAGCAGCCCGGAAGAGGGCTACACCGGGGAGCTGTTTTTT; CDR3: CASSPEEGYTGELFF
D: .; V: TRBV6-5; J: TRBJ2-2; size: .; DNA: TGTGCCAGCAGTTATGGGGTTGGGACCGGGGAGCTGTTTTTT; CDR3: CASSYGVGTGELFF
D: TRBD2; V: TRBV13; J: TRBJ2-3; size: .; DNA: TGTGCCAGCAGCTTCGATCCAGGGGATCTAGCGGGAGGGCAAACAGATACGCAGTATTTT; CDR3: CASSFDPGDLAGGQTDTQYF
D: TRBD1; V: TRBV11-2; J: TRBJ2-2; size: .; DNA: TGTGCCAGCAGCTTAGTGTTCTGGGTCCGAGACAGGGGAACCGGGGAGCTGTTTTTT; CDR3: CASSLVFWVRDRGTGELFF
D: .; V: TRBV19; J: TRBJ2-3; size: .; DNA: TGTGCCAGTAGTCCGGGGGCCCTCAGTACTTCAGATACGCAGTATTTT; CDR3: CASSPGALSTSDTQYF
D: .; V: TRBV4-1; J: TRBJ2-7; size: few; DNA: TGCGCCAGCAGCCAAGATCATTTACTAGCCGGTTCTAACGAGCAGTACTTC; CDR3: CASSQDHLLAGSNEQYF
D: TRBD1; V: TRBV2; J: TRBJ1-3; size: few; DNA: TGTGCCAGCAGGGGACAGACAAGAAACACCATATATTTT; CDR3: CASRGQTRNTIYF
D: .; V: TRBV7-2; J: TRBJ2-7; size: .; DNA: TGTGCCAGCAGCTTAGTCGGCGGCTACGCCAGCTCCTACGAGCAGTACTTC; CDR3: CASSLVGGYASSYEQYF